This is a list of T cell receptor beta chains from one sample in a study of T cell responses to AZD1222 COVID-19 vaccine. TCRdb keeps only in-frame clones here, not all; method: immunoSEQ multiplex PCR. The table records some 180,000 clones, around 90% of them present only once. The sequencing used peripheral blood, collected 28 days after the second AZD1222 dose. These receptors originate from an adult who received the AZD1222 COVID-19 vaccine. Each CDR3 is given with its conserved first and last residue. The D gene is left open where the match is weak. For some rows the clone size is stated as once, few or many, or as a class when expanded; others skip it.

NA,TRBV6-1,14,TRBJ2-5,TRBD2,TGTGCCAGCAGTGAGCGGGGGGCTCGGGAGACCCAGTACTTC,CASSERGARETQYF
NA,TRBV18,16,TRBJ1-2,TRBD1,TGTGCCAGCTCACCACAGGGGGCTCTAGCTAACTATGGCTACACCTTC,CASSPQGALANYGYTF
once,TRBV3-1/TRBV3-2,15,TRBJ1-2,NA,TGTGCCAGCACCCCCCGGGCAGGGCAGGAATATGGCTACACCTTC,CASTPRAGQEYGYTF
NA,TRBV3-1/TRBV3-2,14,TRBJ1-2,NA,TGTGCCAGCAGCCGCGGCAGGGCCGGCTATGGCTACACCTTC,CASSRGRAGYGYTF
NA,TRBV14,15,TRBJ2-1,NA,TGTGCCAGCAGCTCAGTGAGGACTGGTCTAAGTGAGCAGTTCTTC,CASSSVRTGLSEQFF
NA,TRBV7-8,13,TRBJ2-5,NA,TGTGCCAGCACCAGGGGGGGAGGAGAGACCCAGTACTTC,CASTRGGGETQYF
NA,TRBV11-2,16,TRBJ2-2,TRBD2,TGTGCCAGCAGCTTAGCCGGCCGCGGGGAGGGCGGGGAGCTGTTTTTT,CASSLAGRGEGGELFF
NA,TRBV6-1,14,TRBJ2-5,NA,TGTGCCAGCAGTGAAGGTAGCGGACAAGAGACCCAGTACTTC,CASSEGSGQETQYF
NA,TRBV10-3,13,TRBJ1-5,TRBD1,TGTGCCACCCGACAGGGGGATAATCAGCCCCAGCATTTT,CATRQGDNQPQHF
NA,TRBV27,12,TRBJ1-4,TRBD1,TGTGCCAGCAGGACAGGGAGAGAAAAACTGTTTTTT,CASRTGREKLFF
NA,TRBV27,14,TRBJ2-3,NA,TGTGCCAGCAGCCCGGGGACCTACACAGATACGCAGTATTTT,CASSPGTYTDTQYF
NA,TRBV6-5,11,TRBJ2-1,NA,TGTGCCAGCAGCGGATTCGGTGAGCAGTTCTTC,CASSGFGEQFF
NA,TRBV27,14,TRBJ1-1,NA,TGTGCCAGCAGTTTACGGCCAGCTTCCACTGAAGCTTTCTTT,CASSLRPASTEAFF
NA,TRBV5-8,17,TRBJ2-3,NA,TGTGCCAGCAGCTGGGGCCGATGGGCGGGAACCACAGATACGCAGTATTTT,CASSWGRWAGTTDTQYF
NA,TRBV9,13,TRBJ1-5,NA,TGTGCCAGCAGCGAAGACCCCAATCAGCCCCAGCATTTT,CASSEDPNQPQHF
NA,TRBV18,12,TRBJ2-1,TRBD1,TGTGCCAGCTCACGGGACAGGGATGAGCAGTTCTTC,CASSRDRDEQFF
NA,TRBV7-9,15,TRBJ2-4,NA,TGTGCCAGCAGCTTCGGAACAGGAGCCAAAAACATTCAGTACTTC,CASSFGTGAKNIQYF
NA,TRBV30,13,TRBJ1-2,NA,TGTGCCTGGACAATGGACAGTAACTATGGCTACACCTTC,CAWTMDSNYGYTF
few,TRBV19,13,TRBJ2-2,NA,TGTGCCAGTAGGCCGATGAACACCGGGGAGCTGTTTTTT,CASRPMNTGELFF
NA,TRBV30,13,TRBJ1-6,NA,TGTGCCTGGAGTGTGGACCGATTTTCACCCCTCCACTTT,CAWSVDRFSPLHF
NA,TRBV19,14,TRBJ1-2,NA,TGTGCCAGTATTGCAGACCGACCCTCCTATGGCTACACCTTC,CASIADRPSYGYTF
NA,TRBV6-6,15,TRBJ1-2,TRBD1,TGTGCCAGCAGTTACGGGACAGCATCTAACTATGGCTACACCTTC,CASSYGTASNYGYTF
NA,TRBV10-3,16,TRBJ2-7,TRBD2,TGTGCCATCAGTGAGCGGGCTAGCGGGAGTGGGTACGAGCAGTACTTC,CAISERASGSGYEQYF
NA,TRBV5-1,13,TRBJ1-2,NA,TGCGCCAGCAGCAGTGAAGGAAACTATGGCTACACCTTC,CASSSEGNYGYTF
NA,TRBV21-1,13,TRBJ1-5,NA,TGTGCCAGCAGCAGGGGACGCAACCAGCCCCAGCATTTT,CASSRGRNQPQHF
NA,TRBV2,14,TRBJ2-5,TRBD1,TGTGCCAGCAGGGGGGACAGGAAGGGAGAGACCCAGTACTTC,CASRGDRKGETQYF
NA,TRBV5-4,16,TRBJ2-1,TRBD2,TGTGCCAGCAGCTTGCACGGCGGGGGGACGTACAATGAGCAGTTCTTC,CASSLHGGGTYNEQFF
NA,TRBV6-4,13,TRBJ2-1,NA,TGTGCCAGCAGTGTGTTTGTAGCTAATGAGCAGTTCTTC,CASSVFVANEQFF
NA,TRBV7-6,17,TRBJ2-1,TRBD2,TGTGCCAGCAGCTTAGCCCAGCGGGGACGCTCCTACAATGAGCAGTTCTTC,CASSLAQRGRSYNEQFF
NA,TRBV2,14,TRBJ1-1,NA,TGTGCCAGCAGTGAAAGGGAGGGGTACACTGAAGCTTTCTTT,CASSEREGYTEAFF
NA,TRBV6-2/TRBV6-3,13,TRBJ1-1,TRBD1,TGTGCCAGCAGTCGGACAGGCAACACTGAAGCTTTCTTT,CASSRTGNTEAFF
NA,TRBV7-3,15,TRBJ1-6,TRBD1,TGTGCCAGCAGCTTAGCCGGCAGGGGGCGTTCACCCCTCCACTTT,CASSLAGRGRSPLHF
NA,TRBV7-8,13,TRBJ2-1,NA,TGTGCCAGCAGCCGAGGGGGGCGGGATGAGCAGTTCTTC,CASSRGGRDEQFF
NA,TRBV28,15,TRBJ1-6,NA,TGTGCCAGCAGTTTATCTAGGACGTTGGGTTCACCCCTCCACTTT,CASSLSRTLGSPLHF
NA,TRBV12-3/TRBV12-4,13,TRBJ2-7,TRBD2,TGTGCCAGCACCCCGGGGACTAGCCACGAGCAGTACTTC,CASTPGTSHEQYF
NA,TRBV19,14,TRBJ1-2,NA,TGTGCCACCAAGCCCCCTGGACGGATCTATGGCTACACCTTC,CATKPPGRIYGYTF
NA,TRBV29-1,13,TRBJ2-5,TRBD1,TGCAGCGTTGTTGACAGGGGGCTGGAGACCCAGTACTTC,CSVVDRGLETQYF
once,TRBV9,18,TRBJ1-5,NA,TGTGCCAGCAGCGTAGCTCTAGGTCTCGAGGGGAGCAATCAGCCCCAGCATTTT,CASSVALGLEGSNQPQHF
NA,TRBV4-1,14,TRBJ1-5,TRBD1,TGCGCCAGCAGCCGAAGGACAGGGCAGCAGCCCCAGCATTTT,CASSRRTGQQPQHF
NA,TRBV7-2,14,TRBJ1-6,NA,TGTGCCAGCAGCTACAGGTCTTATAATTCACCCCTCCACTTT,CASSYRSYNSPLHF
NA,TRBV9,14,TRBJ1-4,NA,TGTGCCAGCAGCGGGGGGCTCCAGGAGGGAAAACTGTTTTTT,CASSGGLQEGKLFF